The 3 T cell receptor beta chains below were found in one sample sequenced in a study of blood T cell repertoires in COVID-19. The repertoire was sequenced with immunoSEQ multiplex PCR; TCRdb's copy has only in-frame clones and lacks some. In the table there are roughly 110,000 clones, 75% to 95% of which are singletons. What was sequenced was peripheral blood. The source is a woman aged 25 to 39 with acute or convalescent COVID-19.

The rearrangement links TRBV28 to TRBJ1-6, with a tentative D call TRBD1 (5 bases). This CDR3 contains 15 residues. The V gene's germline CDR1 is MDHEN and CDR2 SYDVKM. The V end was cut by 7 bases, the J end by 5 bases, with 15 bases between. CDR3 amino acids: CASKGRFKNNSPLHF. The DNA for the CDR3 is TGTGCCAGCAAGGGGAGGTTTAAGAATAATTCACCCCTCCACTTT.

The chain has TRBV5-4 and TRBJ2-1; 10 nucleotides agree with TRBD2. V lost 4 bases to trimming and J lost 8 bases; unmatched junction nucleotides: 12. The CDR3 is 16 residues long. In germline, CDR1 is SGHNT, CDR2 YYREEE (reference sequence). For the CDR3, the DNA is TGTGCCAGCAGCCCGGGGCTAGCGGGAGCGGGGGATGAGCAGTTCTTC. It specifies CASSPGLAGAGDEQFF.

The chain joins TRBV30 to TRBJ2-7; maybe TRBD2 (6 bases). Germline assignment: CDR1 GTSNPN and CDR2 SVGIG (reference sequence). Between the trimmed V and J ends, which lost 2 bases and 3 bases, there was a span of 11 bases. This CDR3 is built from 13 residues. CDR3 in amino acids: CAWSTGLHYEQYF. The CDR3 region has the DNA TGTGCCTGGAGTACGGGACTCCACTACGAGCAGTACTTC.